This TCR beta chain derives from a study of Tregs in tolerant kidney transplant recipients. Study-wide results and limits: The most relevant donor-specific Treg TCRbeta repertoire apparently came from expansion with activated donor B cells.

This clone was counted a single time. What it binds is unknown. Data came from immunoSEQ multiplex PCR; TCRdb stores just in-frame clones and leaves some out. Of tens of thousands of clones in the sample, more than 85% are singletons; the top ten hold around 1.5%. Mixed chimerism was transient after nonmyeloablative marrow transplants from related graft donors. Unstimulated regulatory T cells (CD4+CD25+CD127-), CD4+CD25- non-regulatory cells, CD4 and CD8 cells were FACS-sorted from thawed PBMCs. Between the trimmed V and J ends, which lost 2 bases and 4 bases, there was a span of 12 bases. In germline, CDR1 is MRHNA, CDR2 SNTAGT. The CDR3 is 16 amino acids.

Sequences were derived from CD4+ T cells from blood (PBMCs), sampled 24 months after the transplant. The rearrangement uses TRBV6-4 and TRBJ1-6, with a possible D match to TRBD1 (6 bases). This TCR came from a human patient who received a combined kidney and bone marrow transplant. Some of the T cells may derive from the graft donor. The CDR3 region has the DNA TGTGCCAGCAGTGACGCGGACAGTGTGTATAATTCACCCCTCCACTTT. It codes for CASSDADSVYNSPLHF.